The 5 T cell receptor beta chains below all came from one sample that was sequenced in a study of blood T cell repertoires in COVID-19. Here immunoSEQ multiplex PCR was the method, and the copy in TCRdb shows in-frame clones only, minus some. The repertoire holds almost 200,000 clones, with around 89% as singletons. The sequenced sample consisted of PBMCs or T cells enriched from blood (not recorded which). The receptors come from a woman between 18 and 29 years old who had recovered from COVID-19.

This clone has more than one count but fewer than ten. CDR3 in DNA: TGTGCCAGCAGTCCTGGCGGGGGGACTTACAATGAGCAGTTCTTC. Encoded protein: CASSPGGGTYNEQFF. The rearrangement links TRBV6-5 to TRBJ2-1; 8 positions agree with TRBD2. CDR1 is MNHEY, CDR2 SVGAGI, per germline. The CDR3 loop spans 15 amino acids. Trimming cost V 5 bases and J 4 bases; bases outside gene matches: 7.

This clone showed up just once. The chain couples TRBV7-9 to TRBJ1-2; the D is unclear. This CDR3 is built from 16 residues. The V and J ends lost 0 bases and 4 bases respectively, with 15 bases between them. Germline CDR1 is SEHNR and CDR2 is FQNEAQ (reference sequence). Here the CDR3 DNA reads TGTGCCAGCAGCTTAGCAGGGAGGGTATCGGGCTATGGCTACACCTTC. This gives the protein CASSLAGRVSGYGYTF.

The rearrangement joins TRBV7-9 to TRBJ2-1, with D possibly matching TRBD1 (5 bases). With 2 bases removed from V and 5 bases from J, the gap between germline ends came to 13 bases. In germline, CDR1 is SEHNR, CDR2 FQNEAQ (reference sequence). The CDR3 runs to 15 residues. CDR3 loop: CASSLFGQGHNEQFF. The CDR3, as DNA: TGTGCCAGCAGCTTATTCGGGCAGGGTCACAATGAGCAGTTCTTC.

The V call is TRBV19, the J call TRBJ2-1, with 9 nucleotides matching TRBD2. Trimming removed 6 bases from V and 1 base from J; junction bases left unmatched: 16. The CDR3 has 19 amino acids. CDR1 is LNHDA, CDR2 SQIVND, per germline (reference sequence). CDR3 in DNA: TGTGCCAGTAGCTCAATCTACCTGCGCGGGGGGGCTTCCTACAATGAGCAGTTCTTC. This sequence encodes CASSSIYLRGGASYNEQFF.

V and J are TRBV5-5 and TRBJ1-2; TRBD1 matches at 7 bases. The germline CDR1 and CDR2 sequences are SGHKS and YYEKEE (reference sequence). This CDR3 has 13 amino acids. The trim removed 4 bases at V and 5 bases at J, leaving 5 bases unmatched. The DNA for the CDR3 is TGTGCCAGCAGCCCCGACAGGGTTTATGGCTACACCTTC. Translation gives CASSPDRVYGYTF.